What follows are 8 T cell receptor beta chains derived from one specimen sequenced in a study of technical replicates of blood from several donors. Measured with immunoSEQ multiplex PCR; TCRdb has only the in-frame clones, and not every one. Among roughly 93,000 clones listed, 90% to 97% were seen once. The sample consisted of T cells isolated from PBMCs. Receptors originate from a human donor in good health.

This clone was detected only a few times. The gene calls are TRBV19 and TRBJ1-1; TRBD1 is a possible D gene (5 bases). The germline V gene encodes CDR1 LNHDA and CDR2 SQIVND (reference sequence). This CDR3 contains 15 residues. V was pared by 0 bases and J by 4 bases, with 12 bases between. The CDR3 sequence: CASSIETAGSTEAFF. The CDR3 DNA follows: TGTGCCAGTAGTATAGAGACAGCCGGCAGCACTGAAGCTTTCTTT.

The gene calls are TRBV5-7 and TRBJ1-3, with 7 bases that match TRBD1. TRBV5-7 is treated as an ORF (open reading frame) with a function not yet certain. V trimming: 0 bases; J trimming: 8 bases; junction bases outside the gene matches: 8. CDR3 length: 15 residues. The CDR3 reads CASSLEGGVGDTIYF. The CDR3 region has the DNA TGTGCCAGCAGCTTGGAAGGGGGCGTCGGGGACACCATATATTTT.

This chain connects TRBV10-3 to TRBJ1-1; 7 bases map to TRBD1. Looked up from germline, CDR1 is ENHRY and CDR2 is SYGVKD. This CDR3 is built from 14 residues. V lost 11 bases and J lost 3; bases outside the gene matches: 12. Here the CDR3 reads CAVKQGPLDTEAFF. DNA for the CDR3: TGTGCCGTCAAACAGGGGCCATTGGACACTGAAGCTTTCTTT.

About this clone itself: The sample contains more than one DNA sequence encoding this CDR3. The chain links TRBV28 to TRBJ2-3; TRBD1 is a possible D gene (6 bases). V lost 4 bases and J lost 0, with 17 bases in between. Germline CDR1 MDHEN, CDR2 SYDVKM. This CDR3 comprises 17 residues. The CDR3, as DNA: TGTGCCAGCAGTTCCTACTTCGGACAGATTAGCACAGATACGCAGTATTTT. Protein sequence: CASSSYFGQISTDTQYF.

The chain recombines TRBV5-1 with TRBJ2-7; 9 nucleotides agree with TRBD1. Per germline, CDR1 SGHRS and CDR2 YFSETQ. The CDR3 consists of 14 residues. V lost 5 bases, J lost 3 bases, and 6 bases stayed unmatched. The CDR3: CASSDGTGHYEQYF. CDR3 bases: TGCGCCAGCAGTGACGGGACAGGGCACTACGAGCAGTACTTC.

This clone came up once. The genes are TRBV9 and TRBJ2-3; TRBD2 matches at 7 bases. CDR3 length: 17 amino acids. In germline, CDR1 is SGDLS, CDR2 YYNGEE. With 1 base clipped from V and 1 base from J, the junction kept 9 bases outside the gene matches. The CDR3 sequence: CASSVRGGGTGTDTQYF. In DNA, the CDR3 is TGTGCCAGCAGCGTACGGGGCGGGGGTACAGGCACAGATACGCAGTATTTT.

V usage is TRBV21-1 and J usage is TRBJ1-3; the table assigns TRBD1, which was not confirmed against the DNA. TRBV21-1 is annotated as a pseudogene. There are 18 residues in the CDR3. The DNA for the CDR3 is TGTGCCAGCAGCAAAATAGGTATTTTATCAGGGTCTGGAAACACCATATATTTT. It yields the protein CASSKIGILSGSGNTIYF.

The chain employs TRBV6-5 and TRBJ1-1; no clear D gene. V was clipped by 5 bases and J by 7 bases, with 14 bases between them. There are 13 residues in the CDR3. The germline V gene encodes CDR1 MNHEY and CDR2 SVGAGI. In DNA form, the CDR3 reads TGTGCCAGCAGTATTGGCGGGTACGGTGAAGCTTTCTTT. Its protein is CASSIGGYGEAFF.